The next 16 T cell receptor beta chains were all read from a single sample in a study of T cell responses to AZD1222 COVID-19 vaccine. Using immunoSEQ multiplex PCR, the repertoire was profiled, and TCRdb retains in-frame clones only, with some absent. Among over 100,000 clones listed, around 90% were seen once. The material sequenced was peripheral blood, taken on day 0 of AZD1222 vaccination. The receptors were sampled from an adult in good health.

The J gene is TRBJ1-1, the V gene TRBV3-1 (or the pseudogene TRBV3-2), with a weak D call TRBD1 (6 bases). Germline V gene data show CDR1 as LGHDT and CDR2 as YNNKEL (reference sequence). V lost 4 bases and J 2 bases, leaving 11 bases between the germline ends. This CDR3 is built from 14 residues. CDR3 in amino acids: CASSRHRVNTEAFF. Written as DNA, the CDR3 is TGTGCCAGCAGCCGCCACAGGGTTAACACTGAAGCTTTCTTT.

The chain carries TRBV7-9 and TRBJ2-5; D remains unclear. Trimming shortened V by 4 bases and J by 0 bases, and 9 bases separated the two germline ends. CDR3 length: 14 residues. CDR1 SEHNR and CDR2 FQNEAQ come from the germline V gene (reference sequence). DNA for the CDR3: TGTGCCAGCAGCTCCCGATCCCACCAAGAGACCCAGTACTTC. Its protein product is CASSSRSHQETQYF.

This chain connects TRBV6-1 to TRBJ1-2; the D gene is possibly TRBD1 (5 bases). Germline V gene sequence: CDR1 MNHNS, CDR2 SASEGT. V was shortened by 1 base and J by 2 bases, with 8 bases between the two germline ends. The CDR3 contains 14 residues. The DNA of the CDR3 is TGTGCCAGCAGTGAAGGCGGGGGGAACTATGGCTACACCTTC. This sequence encodes CASSEGGGNYGYTF.

The rearrangement joins TRBV7-8 to TRBJ2-7, with D maybe TRBD2 (5 bases). V was cut by 4 bases and J by 3 bases, with 16 bases left in between. This CDR3 is 15 amino acids long. Looked up from germline, CDR1 is SGHVS and CDR2 is FQNEAQ. This chain's CDR3 is CASSSGETLHYEQYF. The CDR3 nucleotides read TGTGCCAGCAGCTCCGGGGAGACGCTACACTACGAGCAGTACTTC.

This clone was found a few times. This chain uses TRBV11-1 with TRBJ2-7; D is unresolved. V was clipped by 3 bases and J by 0 bases, with 9 bases between them. Per germline, CDR1 SGHAT and CDR2 FQDESV (reference sequence). The CDR3 contains 14 residues. The CDR3 bases are TGTGCCAGCAGCTTTTACGGCAGCTCCTACGAGCAGTACTTC. Protein: CASSFYGSSYEQYF.

The chain recombines TRBV10-3 with TRBJ2-2; D is uncertain. There are 13 residues in the CDR3. Germline CDR1 is ENHRY and CDR2 is SYGVKD. The V end lost 5 bases, the J end lost 4 bases, and 8 bases lay between the germline ends. DNA of the CDR3: TGTGCCATCAGTTCCCCGGTCACCGGGGAGCTGTTTTTT. It translates to CAISSPVTGELFF.

This clone was seen a single time. The genes are TRBV23-1 and TRBJ1-2; D gene uncertain. Being an ORF, TRBV23-1 has a function that is uncertain. The CDR3 consists of 18 residues. The V end was cut by 1 base, the J end by 3 bases, with 21 bases between. Written as DNA, the CDR3 is TGCGCCAGCAGTCAATTGAGGCCCGGGAGTAGGACGTACTATGGCTACACCTTC. This encodes CASSQLRPGSRTYYGYTF.

The J gene is TRBJ2-5, the V gene TRBV27; D remains unclear. V lost 5 bases, J lost 0 bases, and 10 bases lay in between. Germline CDR1 is MNHEY and CDR2 is SMNVEV (reference sequence). The CDR3 covers 14 residues. The CDR3 loop reads CASSETEYQETQYF. The DNA for the CDR3 is TGTGCCAGCAGTGAAACAGAGTACCAAGAGACCCAGTACTTC.

The gene calls are TRBV7-2 and TRBJ1-3, with D perhaps TRBD1 (6 bases). Trimming shortened V by 5 bases and J by 0 bases, and 17 bases separated the two germline ends. CDR3 length: 17 residues. Germline CDR1 SGHTA, CDR2 FQGNSA. CDR3 DNA: TGTGCCAGCAGCCATTCGACAGGCAGAAACTCTGGAAACACCATATATTTT. It yields the protein CASSHSTGRNSGNTIYF.

This chain uses TRBV5-6 with TRBJ2-5, with 7 bases that match TRBD2. Germline lookup yields CDR1 SGHDT and CDR2 YYEEEE. CDR3 length: 13 amino acids. V shed 1 base, J shed 5 bases, and the junction held 2 bases outside the gene matches. The CDR3 nucleotides are TGTGCCAGCAGCTTGCCCGGGAGGGAGACCCAGTACTTC. Encoded protein: CASSLPGRETQYF. Full variable domain (remainder filled in from reference TRBV5-6 and TRBJ2-5): DAGVTQSPTHLIKTRGQQVTLRCSPKSGHDTVSWYQQALGQGPQFIFQYYEEEERQRGNFPDRFSGHQFPNYSSELNVNALLLGDSALYLCASSLPGRETQYFGPGTRLLVL.

The chain couples TRBV4-2 to TRBJ2-5; 13 bases match TRBD2. V gave up 2 bases and J gave up 0 bases; unmatched junction bases: 9. This CDR3 is 19 amino acids long. The germline gives CDR1 LGHNA, CDR2 YNFKEQ. The CDR3 sequence: CASSQRGGTSGAYQETQYF. The CDR3 DNA reads as TGTGCCAGCAGCCAACGTGGGGGGACTAGCGGGGCTTACCAAGAGACCCAGTACTTC.

This sequence joins TRBV18 and TRBJ1-5; 7 bases line up with TRBD1. Germline-derived CDR1 and CDR2 are KGHSH and LQKENI. V trimming: 4 bases; J trimming: 9 bases; junction bases outside the gene matches: 12. The CDR3 extends over 15 amino acids. CDR3 loop: CASSQSKGASGPQHF. CDR3 DNA sequence: TGTGCCAGCTCACAAAGTAAGGGGGCCTCCGGGCCCCAGCATTTT.

V and J are TRBV5-1 and TRBJ2-7, with D perhaps TRBD1 (6 bases). CDR3 length: 12 residues. Germline V gives CDR1 SGHRS, CDR2 YFSETQ. V dropped 4 bases and J dropped 5 bases, with 10 bases sitting between them. The CDR3: CASSTGRDEQYF. The DNA of the CDR3 is TGCGCCAGCAGCACAGGGCGGGACGAGCAGTACTTC.

The chain uses TRBV30 and TRBJ1-3; tentative D call: TRBD1 (5 bases). The V gene's germline CDR1 is GTSNPN and CDR2 SVGIG (reference sequence). The CDR3 spans 13 residues. V shed 2 bases and J shed 1 base, with 6 bases lying between them. The CDR3 region is CAWSRGSGNTIYF. Written as DNA, the CDR3 is TGTGCCTGGAGTCGGGGGTCTGGAAACACCATATATTTT. Full variable domain (missing parts from reference TRBV30 and TRBJ1-3): SQTIHQWPATLVQPVGSPLSLECTVEGTSNPNLYWYRQAAGRGLQLLFYSVGIGQISSEVPQNLSASRPQDRQFILSSKKLLLSDSGFYLCAWSRGSGNTIYFGEGSWLTVV.

The chain is built from TRBV5-6 and TRBJ1-1; D is ambiguous. The V and J ends lost 2 bases and 2 bases respectively, with 16 bases between them. The CDR3 spans 16 residues. Per germline, CDR1 SGHDT and CDR2 YYEEEE. For the CDR3, the DNA is TGTGCCAGCAGCTTAGGCCCAAAAACCACCAACACTGAAGCTTTCTTT. Protein product: CASSLGPKTTNTEAFF.

This clone came up a few times. This rearrangement joins TRBV12-3 or TRBV12-4 to TRBJ1-6; unclear D gene. V lost 6 bases and J 6 bases, leaving 9 bases between the germline ends. The CDR3 is 13 amino acids. CDR3 loop: CASRQRGNSPLHF. CDR3 DNA: TGTGCCAGCAGACAACGTGGTAATTCACCCCTCCACTTT.